What follows are 10 T cell receptor beta chains derived from one specimen sequenced in a study of blood T cell repertoires in COVID-19. Here immunoSEQ multiplex PCR was the method, and the copy in TCRdb shows in-frame clones only, minus some. There are approximately 200,000 clones in the sample; 88% occur only once, and about 1.7% lies in the top ten. Sequenced input: peripheral blood. These receptors came from a man between 65 and 80 years old with acute or convalescent COVID-19.

The chain employs TRBV3-1 (or the pseudogene TRBV3-2) and TRBJ2-5, with D perhaps TRBD2 (5 bases). Germline V lookup: CDR1 LGHDT, CDR2 YNNKEL (reference sequence). The CDR3 contains 14 residues. V was pared by 3 bases and J by 2 bases, with 10 bases between. The DNA for the CDR3 is TGTGCCAGCAGCCAGAGGGCTAATCAAGAGACCCAGTACTTC. Translating it yields CASSQRANQETQYF.

The CDR3 region has the DNA TGTGCCTGGACCCTCGGTACCAACTATGGCTACACCTTC. Translating it yields CAWTLGTNYGYTF. This rearrangement joins TRBV30 to TRBJ1-2, with no clear D. Germline values: CDR1 GTSNPN, CDR2 SVGIG (reference sequence). The CDR3 totals 13 residues. Trimming removed 4 bases at V and 2 bases at J, with 11 bases between. Full variable domain (remainder filled in from reference TRBV30 and TRBJ1-2): SQTIHQWPATLVQPVGSPLSLECTVEGTSNPNLYWYRQAAGRGLQLLFYSVGIGQISSEVPQNLSASRPQDRQFILSSKKLLLSDSGFYLCAWTLGTNYGYTFGSGTRLTVV.

The gene calls are TRBV4-2 and TRBJ1-1, with unresolved D. The CDR3 contains 13 residues. Germline CDR1 LGHNA, CDR2 YNFKEQ. Trimming took 3 bases from V and 4 from J, leaving 9 bases between them. CDR3 protein: CASSQEIGTEAFF. CDR3 sequence (DNA): TGTGCCAGCAGCCAGGAGATTGGCACTGAAGCTTTCTTT.

The rearrangement links TRBV7-3 to TRBJ2-3; a possible D gene is TRBD2 (5 bases). CDR3 length: 15 residues. Germline V CDR1 and CDR2: SGHTA, FQGTGA. Trimming left V 5 bases short and J 5 bases short, with 17 bases between. The DNA for the CDR3 is TGTGCCAGCAGCGCACTAGGCTTCCTGGGAGATACGCAGTATTTT. Translating it yields CASSALGFLGDTQYF.

The chain combines TRBV18 with TRBJ2-7; tentative D call: TRBD1 (5 bases). Germline loops: CDR1 KGHSH, CDR2 LQKENI. The CDR3 has 15 residues. V was clipped by 4 bases and J by 0 bases, with 13 bases between them. This CDR3 is CASSRQQSSSYEQYF. DNA for the CDR3: TGTGCCAGCTCACGACAGCAATCGAGCTCCTACGAGCAGTACTTC. Full variable domain (missing parts from reference TRBV18 and TRBJ2-7): NAGVMQNPRHLVRRRGQEARLRCSPMKGHSHVYWYRQLPEEGLKFMVYLQKENIIDESGMPKERFSAEFPKEGPSILRIQQVVRGDSAAYFCASSRQQSSSYEQYFGPGTRLTVT.

The chain links TRBV5-1 to TRBJ2-2, with TRBD2 matching 14 bases. Germline assignment: CDR1 SGHRS and CDR2 YFSETQ. After removal of 1 base from V and 6 bases from J, the junction contained 8 bases not matched to a gene. The CDR3 extends over 18 amino acids. In nucleotides, the CDR3 is TGCGCCAGCAGCTTGACCGGGACTAGCGGGAGTTTTCCCGGGGAGCTGTTTTTT. Its protein is CASSLTGTSGSFPGELFF. Full variable domain (outside the CDR3, taken from reference TRBV5-1 and TRBJ2-2): KAGVTQTPRYLIKTRGQQVTLSCSPISGHRSVSWYQQTPGQGLQFLFEYFSETQRNKGNFPGRFSGRQFSNSRSEMNVSTLELGDSALYLCASSLTGTSGSFPGELFFGEGSRLTVL.

V and J are TRBV6-5 and TRBJ1-5, with 7 bases lining up with TRBD1. The CDR3 extends over 13 amino acids. Germline V gene sequence: CDR1 MNHEY, CDR2 SVGAGI. J was trimmed by 3 bases and V by 10 bases; bases with no gene match: 6. The CDR3 sequence: CATGGTINQPQHF. Here the CDR3 DNA reads TGTGCCACAGGGGGGACAATCAATCAGCCCCAGCATTTT.

The chain recombines TRBV4-2 with TRBJ2-6; a possible D gene is TRBD2 (5 bases). This CDR3 comprises 16 residues. The V end lost 1 base, the J end lost 0 bases, and 7 bases lay between the germline ends. Germline V gene sequence: CDR1 LGHNA, CDR2 YNFKEQ. Here the CDR3 reads CASSQVGGSGANVLTF. CDR3 coding DNA: TGTGCCAGCAGCCAAGTTGGAGGCTCTGGGGCCAACGTCCTGACTTTC.

CDR3 sequence (DNA): TGTGCCATCAGCCGAACGGGACAGGTTTTCGGCACTGAAGCTTTCTTT. Translation: CAISRTGQVFGTEAFF. The chain uses TRBV10-3 and TRBJ1-1; 8 bases are shared with TRBD1. CDR1 and CDR2 from the germline V gene are ENHRY and SYGVKD. The junction had 13 bases not matched to a gene; V was cut back by 6 bases and J by 4 bases. This CDR3 spans 16 amino acids.

The J gene is TRBJ1-2, the V gene TRBV19; 8 nucleotides match TRBD1. Germline lookup yields CDR1 LNHDA and CDR2 SQIVND (reference sequence). Losses at the gene ends were 10 bases for V and 3 bases for J; bases not matched to a gene: 10. CDR3 size: 14 residues. This chain's CDR3 is CATKVDREDYGYTF. The CDR3 bases are TGTGCCACCAAGGTGGACAGGGAGGACTATGGCTACACCTTC. Drawing the rest from reference TRBV19 and TRBJ1-2, the complete variable domain is DGGITQSPKYLFRKEGQNVTLSCEQNLNHDAMYWYRQDPGQGLRLIYYSQIVNDFQKGDIAEGYSVSREKKESFPLTVTSAQKNPTAFYLCATKVDREDYGYTFGSGTRLTVV.